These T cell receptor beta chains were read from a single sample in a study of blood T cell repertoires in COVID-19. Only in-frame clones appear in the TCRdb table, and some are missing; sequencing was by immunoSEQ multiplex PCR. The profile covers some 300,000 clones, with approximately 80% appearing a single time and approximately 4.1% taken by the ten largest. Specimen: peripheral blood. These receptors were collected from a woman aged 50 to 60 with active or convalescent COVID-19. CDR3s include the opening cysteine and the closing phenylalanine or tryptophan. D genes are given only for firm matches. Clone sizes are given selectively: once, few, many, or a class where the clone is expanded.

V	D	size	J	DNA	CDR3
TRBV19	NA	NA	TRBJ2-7	TGTGCCAGTAGCCTGACCGGGACAAGCTACGAGCAGTACTTC	CASSLTGTSYEQYF
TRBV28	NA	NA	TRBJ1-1	TGTGCCAGCAGCCGTGGGAGGGGGGGGATCCCTGAAGCTTTCTTT	CASSRGRGGIPEAFF
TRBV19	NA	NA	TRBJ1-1	TGTGCCAGTAGTATAGACGGGGTTAACACTGAAGCTTTCTTT	CASSIDGVNTEAFF
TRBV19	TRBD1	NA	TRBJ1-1	TGTGCCAGTAGTAGAGGGGGCGTAGGACAGTCAAACACTGAAGCTTTCTTT	CASSRGGVGQSNTEAFF
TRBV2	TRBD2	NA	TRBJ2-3	TGTGCCAGCAGTGGGCGACTAGCGGGAAGCACAGATACGCAGTATTTT	CASSGRLAGSTDTQYF
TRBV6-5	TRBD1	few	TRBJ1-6	TGTGCCAGCAACCCGACAGGGGACAATTCACCCCTCCACTTT	CASNPTGDNSPLHF
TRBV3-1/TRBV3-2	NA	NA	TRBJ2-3	TGTGCCAGCAGCCCAAAACTCCTCGGCACAGATACGCAGTATTTT	CASSPKLLGTDTQYF
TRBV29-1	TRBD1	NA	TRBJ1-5	TGCAGCGTCGCAACAGGGGGCCGTCAGACGCCCCAGCATTTT	CSVATGGRQTPQHF
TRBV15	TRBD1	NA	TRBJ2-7	TGTGCCACCAGCAGAGAGGGGGCTAGGGGGCCCTACGAGCAGTACTTC	CATSREGARGPYEQYF
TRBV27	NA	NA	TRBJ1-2	TGTGCCAGCAGTCTCCGGGACGGCGGGGATTATGGCTACACCTTC	CASSLRDGGDYGYTF
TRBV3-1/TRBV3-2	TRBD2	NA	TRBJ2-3	TGTGCCAGCAGCCAACGGACTAGCGGCGAGTGGGATACGCAGTATTTT	CASSQRTSGEWDTQYF
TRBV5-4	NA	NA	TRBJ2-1	TGTGCCAGCAGCTTAGAGGGAGAAGGTCGGGTTGAGCAGTTCTTC	CASSLEGEGRVEQFF
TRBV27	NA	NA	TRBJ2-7	TGTGCCAGCAGTCCGATTAGCTCCGCCTACGAGCAGTACTTC	CASSPISSAYEQYF
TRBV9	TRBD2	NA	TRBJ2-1	TGTGCCAGCAGCAAGGGACTAGCGGGAGAAGGTGAGCAGTTCTTC	CASSKGLAGEGEQFF
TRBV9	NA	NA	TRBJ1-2	TGTGCCAGCAGCGCCGGGGTCAGCTATGGCTACACCTTC	CASSAGVSYGYTF
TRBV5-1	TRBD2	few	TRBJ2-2	TGCGCCAGCAGCCCACTTGGCGGGAGGGCACGCACCGGGGAGCTGTTTTTT	CASSPLGGRARTGELFF
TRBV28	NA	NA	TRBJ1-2	TGTGCCAGCAGTTTTATTTACTATGGCTACACCTTC	CASSFIYYGYTF
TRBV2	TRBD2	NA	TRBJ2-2	TGTGCCAGCAGTCGTCTAGCGGGAGAATTTGGCGGGGAGCTGTTTTTT	CASSRLAGEFGGELFF
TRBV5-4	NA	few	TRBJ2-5	TGTGCCAGCAGCTTAGAGGCCCAAGAGACCCAGTACTTC	CASSLEAQETQYF
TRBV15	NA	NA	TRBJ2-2	TGTGCCACCGCGGGGACAGTGAACACCGGGGAGCTGTTTTTT	CATAGTVNTGELFF
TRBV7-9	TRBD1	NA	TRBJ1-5	TGTGCCAGCACCAGGACAGGGCTCAATCAGCCCCAGCATTTT	CASTRTGLNQPQHF
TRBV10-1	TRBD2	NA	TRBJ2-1	TGCGCCAGCGATAGCGGGACCTACAATGAGCAGTTCTTC	CASDSGTYNEQFF
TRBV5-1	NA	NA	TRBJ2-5	TGCGCCAGCAGCCCGGGGATCCAAGAGACCCAGTACTTC	CASSPGIQETQYF
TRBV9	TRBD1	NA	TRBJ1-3	TGTGCCAGCAGCGTAGCGTCACAGGGGGCAGAGGGTGGAAACACCATATATTTT	CASSVASQGAEGGNTIYF
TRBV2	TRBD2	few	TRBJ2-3	TGTGCCAGCCTCCCCCCGTCCGGGACTAGGCAGGCAGATACGCAGTATTTT	CASLPPSGTRQADTQYF
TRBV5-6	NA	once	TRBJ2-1	TGTGCCAGCAGCTTGGGCAACAGGATCTCCTACAATGAGCAGTTCTTC	CASSLGNRISYNEQFF
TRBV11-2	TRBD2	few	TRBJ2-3	TGTGCCAGCGGGGGGCTAGCGGGATCAGATACGCAGTATTTT	CASGGLAGSDTQYF
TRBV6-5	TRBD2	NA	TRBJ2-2	TGTGCCAGCAGTTACGGGCTAGCGGTAAACACCGGGGAGCTGTTTTTT	CASSYGLAVNTGELFF
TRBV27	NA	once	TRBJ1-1	TGTGCCAGCAGTTTAGTGGGGCAGACGAACACTGAAGCTTTCTTT	CASSLVGQTNTEAFF
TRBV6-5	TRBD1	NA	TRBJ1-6	TGTGCCACCTCGGCGCGACAGGGAGGTTCACCCCTCCACTTT	CATSARQGGSPLHF
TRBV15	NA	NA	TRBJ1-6	TGTGCCACCAGCAGAGACAGGGGATTCAGCCACTTT	CATSRDRGFSHF
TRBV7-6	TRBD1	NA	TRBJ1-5	TGTGCCAGCAGCCTAGGACAGGGGCTGCATTTT	CASSLGQGLHF
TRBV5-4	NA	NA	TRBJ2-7	TGTGCCAGCAGCTCGATGGGGGCCGACGAGCAGTACTTC	CASSSMGADEQYF
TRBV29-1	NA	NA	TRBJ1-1	TGCAGCGGTAAACAGGGTGCAGCCACTGAAGCTTTCTTT	CSGKQGAATEAFF
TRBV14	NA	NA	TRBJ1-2	TGTGCCAGCAGCCCTGACCGGGGGGCGGTCTATGGCTACACCTTC	CASSPDRGAVYGYTF
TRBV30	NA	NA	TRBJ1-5	TGTGCCTGGAGCGCGGGGGGTAAAGAACAGCCCCAGCATTTT	CAWSAGGKEQPQHF
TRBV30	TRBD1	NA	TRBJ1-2	TGTGCCTGGAGTGTACTATCAGGGGGAGGCTACACCTTC	CAWSVLSGGGYTF
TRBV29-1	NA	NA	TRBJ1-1	TGCAGCGTTGAAGGGTGGGCGAACACTGAAGCTTTCTTT	CSVEGWANTEAFF
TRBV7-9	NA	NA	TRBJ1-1	TGTGCCAGCAGCGAGGGGGTGAACACTGAAGCTTTCTTT	CASSEGVNTEAFF
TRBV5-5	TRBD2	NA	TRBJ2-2	TGTGCCAGCAGCTTGCGAAGCGGGAGTTCGCCCGGGGAGCTGTTTTTT	CASSLRSGSSPGELFF
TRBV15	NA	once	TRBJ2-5	TGTGCCACCAGCAGGACATCCCTAGGGGCACAAGAGACCCAGTACTTC	CATSRTSLGAQETQYF
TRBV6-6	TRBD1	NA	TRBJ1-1	TGTGCCGGGTCCCAGGGGGGAATTGAAGCTTTCTTT	CAGSQGGIEAFF
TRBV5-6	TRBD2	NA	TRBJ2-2	TGTGCCAGCAGCGACTTGGGACTAGCTAACACCGGGGAGCTGTTTTTT	CASSDLGLANTGELFF
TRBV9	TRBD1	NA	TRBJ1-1	TGTGCCAGCAGCGAACAGGGGGATCTACCTGAAGCTTTCTTT	CASSEQGDLPEAFF
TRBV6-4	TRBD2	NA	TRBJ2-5	TGTGCCAGCGGTCGGGAGGCCGGGGAGACCCAGTACTTC	CASGREAGETQYF
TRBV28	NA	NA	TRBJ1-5	TGTGCCAGCAGTTTCTTTGGAGGTATGGGCAATCAGCCCCAGCATTTT	CASSFFGGMGNQPQHF
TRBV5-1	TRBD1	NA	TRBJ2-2	TGCGCCAGCAGCAAACCGGGACAGGGGGGCGGGGAGCTGTTTTTT	CASSKPGQGGGELFF
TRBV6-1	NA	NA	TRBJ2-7	TGTGCCAGCAGTGACAGCCCTAGCTCCTACGAGCAGTACTTC	CASSDSPSSYEQYF
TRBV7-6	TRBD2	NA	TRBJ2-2	TGTGCCAGCAGCAGGGGGACTAGCGGGAGGGCCGGGGAGCTGTTTTTT	CASSRGTSGRAGELFF
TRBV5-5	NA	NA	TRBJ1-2	TGTGCCAGCAGCTCCCCGAGGAGGGGCGGCTATGGCTACACCTTC	CASSSPRRGGYGYTF
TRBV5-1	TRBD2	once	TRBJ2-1	TGCGCCAGCAGCGCTAGCGGGAGCCCATACAATGAGCAGTTCTTC	CASSASGSPYNEQFF